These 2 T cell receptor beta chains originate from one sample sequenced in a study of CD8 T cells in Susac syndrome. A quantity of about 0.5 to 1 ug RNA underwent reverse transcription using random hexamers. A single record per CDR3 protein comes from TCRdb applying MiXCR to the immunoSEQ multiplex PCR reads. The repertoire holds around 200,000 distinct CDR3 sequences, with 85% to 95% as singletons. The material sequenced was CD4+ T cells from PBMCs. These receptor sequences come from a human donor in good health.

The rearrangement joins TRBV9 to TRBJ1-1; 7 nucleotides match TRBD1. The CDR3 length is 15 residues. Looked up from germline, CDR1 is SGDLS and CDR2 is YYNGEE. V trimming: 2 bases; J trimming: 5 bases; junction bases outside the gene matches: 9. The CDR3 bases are TGTGCCAGCAGCGTTGGAGGGGGCAGAGGAACTGAAGCTTTCTTT. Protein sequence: CASSVGGGRGTEAFF.

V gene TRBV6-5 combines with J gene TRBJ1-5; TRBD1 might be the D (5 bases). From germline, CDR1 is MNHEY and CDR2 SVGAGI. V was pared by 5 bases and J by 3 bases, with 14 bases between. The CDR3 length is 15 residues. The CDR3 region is CASSDGAGANQPQHF. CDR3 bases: TGTGCCAGCAGTGACGGGGCAGGCGCCAATCAGCCCCAGCATTTT.